This TCR beta chain was sequenced in a study of blood T cells in healthy people across ages. In the case of this clonotype: The antigen is unknown. This could be a read error, since a much larger clone is one nucleotide away.

The second PCR ran about 6 to 11 cycles with a sample-barcoded 5' primer and J-beta primers. A single record per CDR3 protein comes from TCRdb applying MiXCR to the 5' RACE reads. This table holds 600,000 or so distinct CDR3 sequences, under 30% found once. Total RNA extraction produced at least 6 micrograms (per sample) for the study. Germline-derived CDR1 and CDR2 are MGHRA and YSYEKL. The CDR3 extends over 14 amino acids. Points from the study as a whole: When set beside aged donors, long-lived donors presented more naive CD4+ cells and higher diversity. Per-million-T-cell TCR beta diversity fell roughly linearly with age.

The receptor's source is an elderly woman in good health. The chain recombines TRBV4-1 with TRBJ2-1, with D maybe TRBD2 (7 bases). The sequenced sample was blood. The CDR3 is CASSPQEGGNERFF. CDR3 in DNA: TGCGCCAGCAGCCCTCAGGAGGGGGGGAATGAGCGGTTCTTC.